These T cell receptor beta chains were read from a single sample in a study of blood T cells in healthy people across ages. MiXCR, applied by TCRdb to the 5' RACE reads, yields one record per CDR3 protein. The sample lists approximately 690,000 distinct CDR3 sequences, 58% occurring once. The specimen was blood. These receptors all stem from a man in his sixties in good health. CDR3s include the opening cysteine and the closing phenylalanine or tryptophan. D genes are given only for firm matches. Clone size appears in some rows only: once, few, many, or a class for an expanded clone.

V	D	J	size	CDR3	DNA
TRBV5-5	-	TRBJ2-7	-	CASSLSPSREYEQYF	TGTGCCAGCAGCTTGTCCCCTTCTAGAGAGTACGAGCAGTACTTC
TRBV29-1	TRBD2	TRBJ2-3	-	CSVAGPGGSGIDTQYF	TGCAGCGTTGCAGGTCCGGGGGGATCAGGCATAGATACGCAGTATTTT
TRBV20-1	TRBD2	TRBJ2-5	-	CSAVTSAMEETQYF	TGCAGTGCGGTAACTAGCGCCATGGAAGAGACCCAGTACTTC
TRBV4-1	TRBD1	TRBJ1-4	-	CASSRGQGTNEKLFF	TGCGCCAGCAGTCGAGGACAGGGGACTAATGAAAAACTGTTTTTT
TRBV2	TRBD1	TRBJ1-2	-	CASSEVGTGGARYGYTF	TGTGCCAGCAGTGAGGTCGGAACAGGGGGCGCAAGGTATGGCTACACCTTC
TRBV27	-	TRBJ2-1	few	CASSQYTGNEQFF	TGTGCCAGCAGTCAATATACGGGTAATGAGCAGTTCTTC
TRBV20-1	-	TRBJ2-1	-	CSFAQGSQFF	TGCAGTTTTGCACAGGGTTCGCAGTTCTTC
TRBV7-2	-	TRBJ1-4	-	CASSRGGAANEKLFF	TGTGCCAGCAGCCGCGGTGGGGCGGCTAATGAAAAACTGTTTTTT
TRBV20-1	TRBD1	TRBJ2-7	-	CSARDPGQGRYEQYF	TGCAGTGCTAGGGACCCGGGACAGGGAAGATACGAGCAGTACTTC
TRBV29-1	TRBD1	TRBJ2-5	few	CSAGDSSWETQYF	TGCAGCGCTGGGGACAGTTCTTGGGAGACCCAGTACTTC
TRBV3-1	-	TRBJ2-3	-	CASSQERNTQYF	TGTGCCAGCAGCCAAGAACGTAATACGCAGTATTTT
TRBV29-1	-	TRBJ1-5	-	CSVADGSLGNQPQHF	TGCAGCGTTGCCGATGGGAGCTTAGGCAATCAGCCCCAGCATTTT
TRBV15	-	TRBJ2-7	few	CATSRVAGLRPYEQYF	TGTGCCACCAGCAGAGTGGCCGGTCTTAGGCCCTACGAGCAGTACTTC
TRBV6-5	-	TRBJ2-7	few	CASSYSTRGDDEQYF	TGTGCCAGCAGTTACTCGACCAGGGGAGATGACGAGCAGTACTTC
TRBV12-3/TRBV12-4	-	TRBJ2-7	-	CACRRTDARDEQYF	TGTGCCTGCAGGCGGACAGATGCACGGGACGAGCAGTACTTC
TRBV28	TRBD2	TRBJ2-7	-	CASSSPGGVSYEQYF	TGTGCCAGCAGTTCCCCCGGGGGGGTTTCATACGAGCAGTACTTC
TRBV6-5	-	TRBJ1-1	few	CASSYSGVSNTEAFF	TGTGCCAGCAGTTACTCGGGGGTCTCGAACACTGAAGCTTTCTTT
TRBV20-1	TRBD1	TRBJ1-6	-	CSASGGPNSPLHF	TGCAGTGCCTCAGGGGGCCCCAATTCACCCCTCCACTTT
TRBV4-1	-	TRBJ1-1	-	CASSLEQGHTEAFF	TGCGCCAGCAGCCTCGAACAGGGTCACACTGAAGCTTTCTTT
TRBV5-5	-	TRBJ2-5	-	CASSRGGEGEQETQYF	TGTGCCAGCAGCCGGGGAGGGGAGGGGGAACAAGAGACCCAGTACTTC
TRBV21-1	-	TRBJ2-1	-	CASSKCWGGGAYNEQFF	-
TRBV11-2	TRBD2	TRBJ2-5	-	CASSLGSSGGWETQYF	TGTGCCAGCAGCTTAGGTTCTAGCGGGGGTTGGGAGACCCAGTACTTC
TRBV2	TRBD1	TRBJ2-7	few	CASSPDRVEQYF	TGTGCCAGCAGTCCCGACAGGGTCGAGCAGTACTTC
TRBV5-1	-	TRBJ2-5	few	CASSRARTGSGGTQYF	TGCGCCAGCAGCCGAGCCCGGACAGGCTCCGGGGGGACCCAGTACTTC
TRBV6-1	-	TRBJ1-1	-	CASSVYYREPEAFF	TGTGCCAGCAGTGTTTACTACAGGGAACCTGAAGCTTTCTTT
TRBV11-2	-	TRBJ2-1	few	CASSGRAGEQFF	TGTGCCAGCAGCGGGCGGGCTGGTGAGCAGTTCTTC
TRBV27	-	TRBJ2-5	-	CASSLSYSHPQETQYF	TGTGCCAGCAGTTTATCCTACAGCCACCCCCAAGAGACCCAGTACTTC
TRBV3-1	-	TRBJ1-5	-	CASSQGQTDQPQHF	TGTGCCAGCAGCCAAGGACAGACCGATCAGCCCCAGCATTTT
TRBV10-3	-	TRBJ1-1	-	CAISESHRAFF	TGTGCCATCAGTGAGTCCCACAGAGCTTTCTTT
TRBV7-8	TRBD1	TRBJ1-5	few	CASSRGDRGINQPQHF	TGTGCCAGCAGCCGCGGGGACAGGGGGATCAATCAGCCCCAGCATTTT
TRBV27	TRBD2	TRBJ2-1	-	CASSEGLLHNEQFF	TGTGCCAGCAGTGAGGGACTATTACACAATGAGCAGTTCTTC
TRBV29-1	-	TRBJ2-1	-	CSVQKAGRANEQFF	TGCAGCGTTCAAAAGGCCGGCAGGGCGAATGAGCAGTTCTTC
TRBV4-2	-	TRBJ2-1	-	CASSQVVSREIYNEQFF	TGTGCCAGCAGCCAAGTCGTGTCCAGGGAAATCTACAATGAGCAGTTCTTC
TRBV10-3	TRBD2	TRBJ2-1	few	CAISEHPGLVANEQFF	TGTGCCATCAGTGAACACCCCGGACTAGTTGCCAATGAGCAGTTCTTC